This passage covers 6 T cell receptor beta chains from one sample sequenced in a study of shared clonotypes between healthy human individuals. Only in-frame clones appear in the TCRdb table, and some are missing; sequencing was by immunoSEQ multiplex PCR. This table holds 1,400,000 or so clones, 98% found once. The sequencing sample was made of naive CD4+ T cells sorted from blood. As for subset: CD45RA+ positively selected. These receptors were collected from a man under 40 in good health.

V and J are TRBV7-7 and TRBJ2-3; the match to TRBD2 covers 9 bases. The ends lost 3 bases at V and 4 bases at J; junction bases unmatched: 8. The CDR3 runs 16 residues. Germline V gene lookup returns CDR1 SSHAT and CDR2 FNYEAQ (reference sequence). The DNA for the CDR3 is TGTGCCAGCAGCTTCGGGGCGGGAGGGGCCTCAGATACGCAGTATTTT. Its protein product is CASSFGAGGASDTQYF.

The chain uses TRBV4-1 and TRBJ2-7; either TRBD1 or TRBD2 may fit D (5 bases each). The CDR3 extends over 14 amino acids. Trimming cost V 4 bases and J 4 bases, with 14 bases left between them. The germline V gene has CDR1 MGHRA and CDR2 YSYEKL. The CDR3 is CASSLGRLEYEQYF. In DNA, the CDR3 is TGCGCCAGCAGCCTGGGACGTTTGGAATACGAGCAGTACTTC.

The chain joins TRBV25-1 to TRBJ2-2; D not resolved. V was trimmed by 5 bases and J by 2 bases, leaving 9 bases between them. The CDR3 loop spans 14 amino acids. CDR1 and CDR2 (germline): MGHDK, SYGVNS. The CDR3 bases are TGTGCCAGCAGTTCAGGTCTTAACACCGGGGAGCTGTTTTTT. Translation gives CASSSGLNTGELFF. Filled out from reference TRBV25-1 and TRBJ2-2, the complete variable domain reads EADIYQTPRYLVIGTGKKITLECSQTMGHDKMYWYQQDPGMELHLIHYSYGVNSTEKGDLSSESTVSRIRTEHFPLTLESARPSHTSQYLCASSSGLNTGELFFGEGSRLTVL.

V is TRBV18 and J is TRBJ2-1; 13 bases align to TRBD2. From germline, CDR1 is KGHSH and CDR2 LQKENI. V lost 2 bases to trimming and J lost 9 bases; unmatched junction nucleotides: 4. The CDR3 is 15 residues long. CDR3 residues: CASSPGTSGTTEQFF. In DNA form, the CDR3 reads TGTGCCAGCTCACCAGGGACTAGCGGGACGACTGAGCAGTTCTTC.

About this clone: The same CDR3 can be traced to other DNA sequences in this sample. The chain is built from TRBV5-1 and TRBJ2-5, with TRBD2 identical over 12 bases. After removal of 0 bases from V and 5 bases from J, the junction contained 5 bases not matched to a gene. Germline V gene lookup returns CDR1 SGHRS and CDR2 YFSETQ. The CDR3 length is 16 residues. In nucleotides, the CDR3 is TGCGCCAGCAGCTTGGAACTAGCGGGAGGAAGGGAGACCCAGTACTTC. Translated: CASSLELAGGRETQYF. Together with reference TRBV5-1 and TRBJ2-5, the CDR3 gives the full variable domain: KAGVTQTPRYLIKTRGQQVTLSCSPISGHRSVSWYQQTPGQGLQFLFEYFSETQRNKGNFPGRFSGRQFSNSRSEMNVSTLELGDSALYLCASSLELAGGRETQYFGPGTRLLVL.

This clone has a single count. The J gene is TRBJ2-7, the V gene TRBV28; D is undetermined. The CDR3 runs to 12 residues. Trimming left V 5 bases short and J 6 bases short, with 11 bases between. Germline V lookup: CDR1 MDHEN, CDR2 SYDVKM. CDR3 sequence: CASSLKRLEQYF. CDR3 sequence (DNA): TGTGCCAGCAGTCTTAAGCGTCTCGAGCAGTACTTC.